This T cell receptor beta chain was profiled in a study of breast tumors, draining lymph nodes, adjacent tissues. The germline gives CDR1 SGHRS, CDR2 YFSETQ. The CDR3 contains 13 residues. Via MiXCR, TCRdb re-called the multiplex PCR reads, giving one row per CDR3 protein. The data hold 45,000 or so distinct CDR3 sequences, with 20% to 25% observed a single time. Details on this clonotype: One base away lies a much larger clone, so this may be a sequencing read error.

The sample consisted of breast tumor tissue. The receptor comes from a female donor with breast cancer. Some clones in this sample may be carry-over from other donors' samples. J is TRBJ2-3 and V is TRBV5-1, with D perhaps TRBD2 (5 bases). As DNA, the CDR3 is TGTGCCAGCGGCGTTCAGGTCGCAGATACGCAGTATTTT. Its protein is CASGVQVADTQYF. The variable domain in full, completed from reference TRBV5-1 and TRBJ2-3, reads KAGVTQTPRYLIKTRGQQVTLSCSPISGHRSVSWYQQTPGQGLQFLFEYFSETQRNKGNFPGRFSGRQFSNSRSEMNVSTLELGDSALYLCASGVQVADTQYFGPGTRLTVL.